Listed below are T cell receptor beta chains from one sample, sequenced in a study of blood T cell repertoires in COVID-19. Assay: immunoSEQ multiplex PCR; the TCRdb copy retains only in-frame clones and omits some. The sample has over 250,000 clones, more than 80% seen once. Sequenced: peripheral blood. Receptors originate from a woman between 50 and 59 years old with COVID-19, enrolled during active disease. Both conserved end residues are part of each CDR3. The D gene is left open where the match is weak. Clone size appears in some rows only: once, few, many, or a class for an expanded clone.

J gene: TRBJ2-3; V gene: TRBV5-1; D gene: -; clone size: -; CDR3 DNA: TGCGCCAGCAGCTACGGGACTTTGACAGATACGCAGTATTTT; CDR3 protein: CASSYGTLTDTQYF
J gene: TRBJ2-1; V gene: TRBV29-1; D gene: TRBD1; clone size: -; CDR3 DNA: TGCAGCGCCTACTTCCGGGACAGAGATACCTACAATGAGCAGTTCTTC; CDR3 protein: CSAYFRDRDTYNEQFF
J gene: TRBJ2-5; V gene: TRBV2; D gene: TRBD2; clone size: -; CDR3 DNA: TGTGCCAGCATGAGACTAGCGCTAGAGACCCAGTACTTC; CDR3 protein: CASMRLALETQYF
J gene: TRBJ1-1; V gene: TRBV5-6; D gene: TRBD1; clone size: -; CDR3 DNA: TGTGCCAGCAGCTTGCAAGACAGGGTGGTGGACACTGAAGCTTTCTTT; CDR3 protein: CASSLQDRVVDTEAFF
J gene: TRBJ2-2; V gene: TRBV5-4; D gene: TRBD2; clone size: -; CDR3 DNA: TGTGCCAGCAGGCCGTCCATAGGACTAGCCGGCGGGGAGCTGTTTTTT; CDR3 protein: CASRPSIGLAGGELFF
J gene: TRBJ1-5; V gene: TRBV30; D gene: -; clone size: -; CDR3 DNA: TGTGCCTGGAGTTCAGGGCAAAATCAGCCCCAGCATTTT; CDR3 protein: CAWSSGQNQPQHF
J gene: TRBJ2-6; V gene: TRBV7-9; D gene: -; clone size: -; CDR3 DNA: TGTGCCAGCGCGGCGGTTGGGGCCAACGTCCTGACTTTC; CDR3 protein: CASAAVGANVLTF
J gene: TRBJ2-3; V gene: TRBV6-2/TRBV6-3; D gene: -; clone size: -; CDR3 DNA: TGTGCCAGCAGTTACGGAAACGAGCGGCCGACTCGAAGCACAGATACGCAGTATTTT; CDR3 protein: CASSYGNERPTRSTDTQYF
J gene: TRBJ1-1; V gene: TRBV27; D gene: -; clone size: -; CDR3 DNA: TGTGCCAGCAGTCCCGGGACACTCCAGAGGAACACTGAAGCTTTCTTT; CDR3 protein: CASSPGTLQRNTEAFF
J gene: TRBJ1-6; V gene: TRBV9; D gene: -; clone size: few; CDR3 DNA: TGTGCCAGCAGCGGCCTCGGGGGTGGCTCCTATAATTCACCCCTCCACTTT; CDR3 protein: CASSGLGGGSYNSPLHF
J gene: TRBJ2-1; V gene: TRBV9; D gene: TRBD1; clone size: -; CDR3 DNA: TGTGCCAGCAGCGCCGACAGGGGCTACAATGAGCAGTTCTTC; CDR3 protein: CASSADRGYNEQFF
J gene: TRBJ2-7; V gene: TRBV12-3/TRBV12-4; D gene: TRBD1; clone size: -; CDR3 DNA: TGTGCCAGCAGCCAGACAGGGCCTACGAAGCAGTACTTC; CDR3 protein: CASSQTGPTKQYF
J gene: TRBJ2-2; V gene: TRBV7-6; D gene: -; clone size: -; CDR3 DNA: TGTGCCACCACCTCGACCGGGACTCTAAACACCGGGGAGCTGTTTTTT; CDR3 protein: CATTSTGTLNTGELFF
J gene: TRBJ2-1; V gene: TRBV5-1; D gene: -; clone size: -; CDR3 DNA: TGCGCCAGCAGCTTGGCCCTTGTGGCGGGTCCTAACAATGAGCAGTTCTTC; CDR3 protein: CASSLALVAGPNNEQFF
J gene: TRBJ1-1; V gene: TRBV6-5; D gene: TRBD1; clone size: -; CDR3 DNA: TGTGCCAGCAGGGACAGGGGGAACACTGAAGCTTTCTTT; CDR3 protein: CASRDRGNTEAFF
J gene: TRBJ1-4; V gene: TRBV19; D gene: -; clone size: -; CDR3 DNA: TGTGCCAGTAAGCCAGGGTCTGCAACTAATGAAAAACTGTTTTTT; CDR3 protein: CASKPGSATNEKLFF
J gene: TRBJ2-2; V gene: TRBV3-1/TRBV3-2; D gene: -; clone size: -; CDR3 DNA: TGTGCCAGCAGCCAAGTTCGAGGAAAAGGGGGCACCGGGGAGCTGTTTTTT; CDR3 protein: CASSQVRGKGGTGELFF
J gene: TRBJ2-7; V gene: TRBV11-2; D gene: -; clone size: -; CDR3 DNA: TGTGCCAGCAGCCCCCGGGGATACGAGCAGTACTTC; CDR3 protein: CASSPRGYEQYF
J gene: TRBJ1-4; V gene: TRBV5-1; D gene: TRBD1; clone size: -; CDR3 DNA: TGCGCCAGCAGCACGGGACAGGGGCGAGAAAAACTGTTTTTT; CDR3 protein: CASSTGQGREKLFF
J gene: TRBJ2-1; V gene: TRBV21-1; D gene: -; clone size: -; CDR3 DNA: TGTGCCAGCAGCGGATTGGCCGGGACTATCAAAGAGCAGTTCTTC; CDR3 protein: CASSGLAGTIKEQFF
J gene: TRBJ2-1; V gene: TRBV7-9; D gene: -; clone size: -; CDR3 DNA: TGTGCCAGCAGCCCCAGGTACGCTGAGCAGTTCTTC; CDR3 protein: CASSPRYAEQFF
J gene: TRBJ2-5; V gene: TRBV5-1; D gene: TRBD2; clone size: -; CDR3 DNA: TGCGCCAGCAGCGGAAAACTAGCGGGAGGGGGAGAGACCCAGTACTTC; CDR3 protein: CASSGKLAGGGETQYF
J gene: TRBJ1-3; V gene: TRBV11-3; D gene: -; clone size: -; CDR3 DNA: TGTGCCAGCAGCTACCGACAGGACTCGCTCGGAAACACCATATATTTT; CDR3 protein: CASSYRQDSLGNTIYF
J gene: TRBJ2-1; V gene: TRBV2; D gene: -; clone size: -; CDR3 DNA: TGTGCCAGCAGTGAATCGAGAGGTAACAATGAGCAGTTCTTC; CDR3 protein: CASSESRGNNEQFF
J gene: TRBJ2-1; V gene: TRBV4-1; D gene: -; clone size: -; CDR3 DNA: TGCGCCAGCAGCCAAGGCTCGCGAACTGGTGATGAGCAGTTCTTC; CDR3 protein: CASSQGSRTGDEQFF
J gene: TRBJ2-4; V gene: TRBV3-1/TRBV3-2; D gene: -; clone size: -; CDR3 DNA: TGTGCCAGCAGCCAAGGGGACTTGAGTAGCAAAAACATTCAGTACTTC; CDR3 protein: CASSQGDLSSKNIQYF
J gene: TRBJ2-2; V gene: TRBV19; D gene: TRBD2; clone size: -; CDR3 DNA: TGTGCCAGTAGCCGGACTAGCGGGACCGGGGAGCTGTTTTTT; CDR3 protein: CASSRTSGTGELFF
J gene: TRBJ1-1; V gene: TRBV30; D gene: -; clone size: -; CDR3 DNA: TGTGCCTGGAAGGGGGAGAGGACTGAAGCTTTCTTT; CDR3 protein: CAWKGERTEAFF
J gene: TRBJ1-1; V gene: TRBV5-4; D gene: -; clone size: -; CDR3 DNA: TGTGCCAGCAGCGGAGGGGTGGCGGTGAGCACTGAAGCTTTCTTT; CDR3 protein: CASSGGVAVSTEAFF
J gene: TRBJ1-5; V gene: TRBV6-5; D gene: TRBD1; clone size: -; CDR3 DNA: TGTGCCAGCAGCGATGGGACAGGGCGCAATCAGCCCCAGCATTTT; CDR3 protein: CASSDGTGRNQPQHF
J gene: TRBJ1-2; V gene: TRBV30; D gene: -; clone size: -; CDR3 DNA: TGTGCCTGGAGGACCGCAGGGGCCCCTTCCTTC; CDR3 protein: CAWRTAGAPSF
J gene: TRBJ1-1; V gene: TRBV7-3; D gene: TRBD1; clone size: -; CDR3 DNA: TGTGCCAGCAGTGGACAGGGGCGGGCCACTGAAGCTTTCTTT; CDR3 protein: CASSGQGRATEAFF
J gene: TRBJ1-5; V gene: TRBV12-3/TRBV12-4; D gene: -; clone size: -; CDR3 DNA: TGTGCCAGCAGGTCTAATAATCAGCCCCAGCATTTT; CDR3 protein: CASRSNNQPQHF
J gene: TRBJ2-2; V gene: TRBV11-2; D gene: TRBD2; clone size: -; CDR3 DNA: TGTGCCAGCAGCTTAAGGGCTAGCGGGAGGCTCGCGAACACCGGGGAGCTGTTTTTT; CDR3 protein: CASSLRASGRLANTGELFF
J gene: TRBJ1-5; V gene: TRBV19; D gene: TRBD1; clone size: -; CDR3 DNA: TGTGCCAGTAGTATAAGTGAACAGGGGAATCAGCCCCAGCATTTT; CDR3 protein: CASSISEQGNQPQHF
J gene: TRBJ2-5; V gene: TRBV18; D gene: -; clone size: -; CDR3 DNA: TGTGCCAGCTCACCATACAAATCCTCAGAGACCCAGTACTTC; CDR3 protein: CASSPYKSSETQYF
J gene: TRBJ2-7; V gene: TRBV11-2; D gene: TRBD1; clone size: -; CDR3 DNA: TGTGCCAGCAGCGCCGGACTGGGACAGGGGTTTGAGTACTTC; CDR3 protein: CASSAGLGQGFEYF